This T cell receptor beta chain came from a study of Ad26.COV2.S vaccination and SARS-CoV-2 variants. Study details: Intramuscular Ad26.COV2.S at 5x10^10 or 1x10^11 viral particles.

Study findings and constraints: TCR breadth and depth estimates may have understated total T cell responses.

Treatment in this sample: about 20 received Ad26.COV2.S at low or high dose, single or two shots; about 5 received placebo; per-sample allocation not given. Repertoires come from day 63 after the first vaccine or placebo injection. The V end was cut by 1 base, the J end by 6 bases, with 13 bases between. This CDR3 has 15 residues. CDR1 is MGHRA and CDR2 is YSYEKL in the germline V gene. Sequencing used immunoSEQ multiplex PCR; TCRdb keeps in-frame clones, though not all of them. The table shows some 640,000 clones, with 89% occurring only once. On this clone: The target antigen is unknown.

The source was peripheral blood, collected in a trial of Ad26.COV2.S vaccine versus placebo. This chain links TRBV4-1 with TRBJ1-5, with D possibly being TRBD1 (5 bases). The TCR originated in a person between 18 and 65 years old who received the Ad26.COV2.S COVID-19 vaccine or a placebo. The CDR3 bases are TGCGCCAGCAGCCAAGCCGGGGGTCAGGGTCAGCCCCAGCATTTT. It encodes CASSQAGGQGQPQHF.